This TCR beta chain emerged from a study of blood T cell repertoires in COVID-19 (dated by TCRdb to about 2020). Study-wide context: Samples from collaborators originated in the United States, Italy and Spain and spanned both the acute and convalescent phases of COVID-19. The material from the prospective study consisted of cDNA or gDNA derived from T cells, B-cell-depleted T cells, or PBMCs. Deeply sampled blood TCRbeta repertoires from subjects exposed to, actively infected with, or recovered from COVID-19 were included in the dataset. Samples came from the ongoing ImmuneRACE study (first 160 participants) plus 1,254 subjects from 6 global collaborators. Nearly every sample came with metadata listing a de-identified subject ID, COVID-19 status, age in years and sex. Where available, HLA class I and class II types were obtained from metadata supplied by the sample provider rather than from assay-based typing. The repertoires were released in a freely available public database intended as a resource for research on the immune response to SARS-CoV-2. The full study reports these points: How much clinical and demographic metadata was included differed by source and by participant, and the metadata was provided uncurated.

The CDR3, from cysteine to phenylalanine, totals 16 residues. Just the 48-base CDR3 DNA is kept, in frame starting at base 1. The germline V gene gives CDR1 as ENHRY and CDR2 as SYGVKD. Trimming removed 6 bases from V and 1 base from J; the gene matches leave 11 bases unexplained. TCRbeta CDR3 regions were amplified from genomic DNA by means of the immunoSEQ Assay, a bias-controlled multiplex PCR. As for how the authors treated the data: Nucleated cell counts per sample were estimated from amplification of reference gene primers within the assay. To quantify the absolute abundance of each unique TCRbeta CDR3 rearrangement, sequence reads were collapsed and filtered. For each sample, productive Simpson clonality was calculated by taking the square root of Simpson's diversity index across productive rearrangements. In its TCRdb copy, this immuneACCESS table keeps in-frame sequences only and misses some clones. Where compared with another copy, unresolved V genes explain less than half of these, and the others have no known cause. The DNA was the basis for D and trimming; V, J and clone size are from that table. Within this sample are approximately 210,000 clones, with 82% of them counted one time only. The ten largest clones take up approximately 3.6% of the sample.

Participants in the prospective study were enrolled through a virtual design, were aged roughly 18 to 90 years, and lived in roughly 24 United States geographic areas. To assign participants to cohorts, the prospective study relied on clinical history that participants themselves reported in a screening survey and a study questionnaire. Recovered participants in ImmuneRACE Cohort 3 were defined by two consecutive negative NP/OP PCR tests, clearance by a healthcare professional, or resolution of symptoms. In the prospective study, whole blood, serum and a nasopharyngeal or oropharyngeal swab were collected from each participant by mobile phlebotomists. Over a roughly 2-month period, participants in the prospective study had the option of providing additional blood draws and questionnaires. Before DNA extraction, blood samples from the prospective study were shipped at room temperature or frozen.

There are a few counts of this clone. Its antigen is unknown. Per-nucleotide qualities are absent, and no much larger clonotype sits a single base away. The sequenced sample consisted of PBMCs or T cells enriched from blood (not recorded which). The sequence links TRBV10-3 to TRBJ1-2, with 7 bases aligning to TRBD1. This clonotype was obtained from a woman aged 55-70 years who had recovered from COVID-19. CDR3 loop: CAISGTAETDNYGYTF. The nucleotide sequence reads as follows: TGTGCCATCAGCGGGACAGCCGAAACGGATAACTATGGCTACACCTTC.